The TCR beta chain described here comes from a study of T cells after yellow fever vaccination. For TCR, cDNA came from 5'RACE template switching, which added a universal primer site and UMIs. In TCRdb, the 5' RACE reads were re-called with MiXCR into one record per CDR3 protein. The sample lists some 500,000 distinct CDR3 sequences, 13% occurring once. There are 12 residues in the CDR3. Germline loops: CDR1 DFQATT, CDR2 SNEGSKA (reference sequence). The V end was cut by 5 bases, the J end by 1 base, with 9 bases between. V usage is TRBV20-1 and J usage is TRBJ2-7; D gene unclear. Material: PBMCs, obtained on the day of the yellow fever booster vaccination. The clonotype comes from a man in his thirties or forties who received the YFV17D yellow fever vaccine. The CDR3 protein is CSAGKGSYEQYF. CDR3 coding DNA: TGCAGTGCTGGGAAAGGTTCCTACGAGCAGTACTTC.